This TCR beta chain came from a study of T-cell reconstitution after alpha-beta-depleted transplantation in children. This CDR3 is 16 amino acids long. The V gene's germline CDR1 is LGHDT and CDR2 YNNKEL (reference sequence). The germline V and J ends were trimmed by 2 bases and 0 bases, with 11 bases remaining between them. This clonotype was observed a few times. As it was prepared, the TCRbeta library received unique molecular identifiers. TCRdb analysed the PCR reads with MiXCR anew, one entry per CDR3 protein. This table has 550,000 to 800,000 distinct CDR3 sequences, about an eighth appearing once.

The sample in question was PBMCs, obtained before TCRalphabeta/CD19-depleted stem cell transplant. The V and J genes are TRBV3-1 and TRBJ2-1; unclear D gene. This sequence was found in a girl aged 2 to 9 with congenital amegakaryocytic thrombocytopenia, due to receive a stem cell transplant. The CDR3 DNA sequence: TGTGCCAGCAGCCAAAGTTTTACAGTCTCCTACAATGAGCAGTTCTTC. Translation gives CASSQSFTVSYNEQFF.